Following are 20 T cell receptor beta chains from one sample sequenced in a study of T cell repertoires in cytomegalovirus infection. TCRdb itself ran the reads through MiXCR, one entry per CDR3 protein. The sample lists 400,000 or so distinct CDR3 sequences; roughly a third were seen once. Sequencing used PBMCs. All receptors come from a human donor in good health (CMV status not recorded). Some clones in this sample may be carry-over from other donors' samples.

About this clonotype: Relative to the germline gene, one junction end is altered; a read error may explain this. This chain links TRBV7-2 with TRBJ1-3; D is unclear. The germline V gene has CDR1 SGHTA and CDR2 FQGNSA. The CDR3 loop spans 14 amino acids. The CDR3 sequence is CSSSPRAAGNTIYF. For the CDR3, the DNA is TGTTCCAGCAGTCCCCGGGCGGCCGGAAACACCATATATTTT.

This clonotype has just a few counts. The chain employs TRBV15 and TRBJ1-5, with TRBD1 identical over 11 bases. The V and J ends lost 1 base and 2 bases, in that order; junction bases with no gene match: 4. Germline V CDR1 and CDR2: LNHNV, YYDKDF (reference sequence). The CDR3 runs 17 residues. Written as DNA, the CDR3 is TGTGCCACCAGCAGAGGTGGGACAGGGGGTCGCAATCAGCCCCAGCATTTT. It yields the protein CATSRGGTGGRNQPQHF.

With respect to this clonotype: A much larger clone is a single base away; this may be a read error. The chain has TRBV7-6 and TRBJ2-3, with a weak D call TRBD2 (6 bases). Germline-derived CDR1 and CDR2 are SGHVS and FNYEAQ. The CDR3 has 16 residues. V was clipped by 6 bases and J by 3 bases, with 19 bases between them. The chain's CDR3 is CASRRTPGLDTDTQYF. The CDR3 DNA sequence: TGTGCCAGCAGGAGAACCCCGGGACTCGATACAGATACGCAGTATTTT.

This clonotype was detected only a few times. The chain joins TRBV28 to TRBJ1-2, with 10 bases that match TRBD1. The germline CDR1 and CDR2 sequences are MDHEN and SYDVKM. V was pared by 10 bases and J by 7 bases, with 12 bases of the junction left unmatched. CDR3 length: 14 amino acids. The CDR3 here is CAISTGQGYSGYTF. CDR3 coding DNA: TGTGCCATTTCCACGGGACAGGGGTATTCTGGCTACACCTTC.

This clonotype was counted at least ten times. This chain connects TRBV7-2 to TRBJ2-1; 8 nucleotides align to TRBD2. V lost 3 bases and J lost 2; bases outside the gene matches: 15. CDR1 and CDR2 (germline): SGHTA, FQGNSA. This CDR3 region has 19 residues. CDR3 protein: CASSFPRLLAGVTYNEQFF. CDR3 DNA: TGTGCCAGCAGCTTTCCCCGCCTCCTAGCGGGTGTTACCTACAATGAGCAGTTCTTC.

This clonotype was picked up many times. The CDR3 spells CASSLPTVHEQYF. In DNA form, the CDR3 reads TGTGCCAGCAGCCTGCCGACAGTTCACGAGCAGTACTTC. The chain carries TRBV7-2 and TRBJ2-7; D might be TRBD1 (5 bases). Germline assignment: CDR1 SGHTA and CDR2 FQGNSA. The ends were cut back, 5 bases at V and 5 bases at J, with 13 bases in the middle. The CDR3 is 13 residues long.

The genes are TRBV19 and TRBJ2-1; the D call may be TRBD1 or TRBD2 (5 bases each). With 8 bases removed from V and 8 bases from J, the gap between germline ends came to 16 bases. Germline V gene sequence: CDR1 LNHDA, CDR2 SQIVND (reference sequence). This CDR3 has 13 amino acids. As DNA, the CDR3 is TGTGCCAGTCGAGGGGATCGAGCACATGAGCAGTTCTTC. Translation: CASRGDRAHEQFF.

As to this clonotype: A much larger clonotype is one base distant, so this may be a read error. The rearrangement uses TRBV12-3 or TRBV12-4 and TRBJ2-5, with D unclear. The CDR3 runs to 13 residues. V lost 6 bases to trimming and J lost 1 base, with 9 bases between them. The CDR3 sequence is CASRFSGQETQYF. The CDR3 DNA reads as TGTGCCAGCAGGTTTTCCGGCCAAGAGACCCAGTACTTC.

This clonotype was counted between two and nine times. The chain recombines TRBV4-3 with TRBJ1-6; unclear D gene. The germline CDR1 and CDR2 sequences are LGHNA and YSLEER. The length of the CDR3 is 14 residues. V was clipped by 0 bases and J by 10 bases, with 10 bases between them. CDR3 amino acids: CASSQDLRNSPLHF. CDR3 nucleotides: TGCGCCAGCAGCCAAGATCTAAGGAACTCACCCCTCCACTTT.

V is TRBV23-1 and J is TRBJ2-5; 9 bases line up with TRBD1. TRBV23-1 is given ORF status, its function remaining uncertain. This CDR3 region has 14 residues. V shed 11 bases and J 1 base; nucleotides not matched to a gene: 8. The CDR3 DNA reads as TGCGCCGACTCCGGGACAGGGACCCAAGAGACCCAGTACTTC. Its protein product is CADSGTGTQETQYF.

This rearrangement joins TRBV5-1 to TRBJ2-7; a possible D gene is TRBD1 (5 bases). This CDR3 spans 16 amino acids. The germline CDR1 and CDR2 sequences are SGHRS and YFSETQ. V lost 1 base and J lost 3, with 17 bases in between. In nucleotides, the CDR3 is TGCGCCAGCAGCTTGCCCCTGGTACAGGTGGACTACGAGCAGTACTTC. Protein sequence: CASSLPLVQVDYEQYF.

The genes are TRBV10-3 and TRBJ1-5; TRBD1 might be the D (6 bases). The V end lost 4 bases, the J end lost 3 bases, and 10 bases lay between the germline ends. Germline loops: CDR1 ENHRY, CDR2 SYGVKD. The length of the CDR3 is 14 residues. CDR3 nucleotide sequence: TGTGCCATCAGTGGGCCAGGGGTCAATCAGCCCCAGCATTTT. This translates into CAISGPGVNQPQHF.

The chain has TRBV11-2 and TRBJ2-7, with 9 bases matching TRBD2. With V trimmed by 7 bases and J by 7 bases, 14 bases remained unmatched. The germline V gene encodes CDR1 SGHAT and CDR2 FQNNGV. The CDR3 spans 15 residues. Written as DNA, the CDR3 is TGTGCCAGCAACCCCTTGACTAGCGGATTGAGGGAGCAGTACTTC. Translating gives CASNPLTSGLREQYF.

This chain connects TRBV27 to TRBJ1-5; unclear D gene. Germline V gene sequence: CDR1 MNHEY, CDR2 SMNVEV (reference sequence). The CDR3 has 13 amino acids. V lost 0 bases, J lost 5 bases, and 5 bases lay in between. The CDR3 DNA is TGTGCCAGCAGTTTATCGTATCATCAGCCCCAGCATTTT. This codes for CASSLSYHQPQHF.

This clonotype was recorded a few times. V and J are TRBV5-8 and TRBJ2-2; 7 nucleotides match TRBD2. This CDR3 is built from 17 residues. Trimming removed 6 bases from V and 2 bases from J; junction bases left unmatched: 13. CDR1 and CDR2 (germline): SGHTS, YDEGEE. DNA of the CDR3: TGTGCCAGCACCTCCCCCGGGCTAGCGGTTAACACCGGGGAGCTGTTTTTT. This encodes CASTSPGLAVNTGELFF.

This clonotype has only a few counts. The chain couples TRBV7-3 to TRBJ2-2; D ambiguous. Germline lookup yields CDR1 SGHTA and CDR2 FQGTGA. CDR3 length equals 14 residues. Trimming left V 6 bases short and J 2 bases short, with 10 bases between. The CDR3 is CASRKDRNTGELFF. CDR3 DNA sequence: TGTGCCAGCAGGAAAGACCGAAACACCGGGGAGCTGTTTTTT.

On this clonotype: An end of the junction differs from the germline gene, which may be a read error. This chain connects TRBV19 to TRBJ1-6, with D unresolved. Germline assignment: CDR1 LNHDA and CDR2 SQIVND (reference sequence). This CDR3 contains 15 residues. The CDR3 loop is CASSITGSYNSPLQF. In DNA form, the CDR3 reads TGTGCCAGTAGTATCACCGGATCCTATAATTCACCCCTCCAGTTT.

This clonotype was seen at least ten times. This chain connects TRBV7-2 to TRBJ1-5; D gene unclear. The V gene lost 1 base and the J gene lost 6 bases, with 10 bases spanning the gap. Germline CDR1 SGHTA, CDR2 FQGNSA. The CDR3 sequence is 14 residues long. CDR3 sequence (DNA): TGTGCCAGCAGCTTAGAAGGCAGGCTTCAGCCCCAGCATTTT. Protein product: CASSLEGRLQPQHF. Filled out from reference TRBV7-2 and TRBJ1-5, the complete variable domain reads GAGVSQSPSNKVTEKGKDVELRCDPISGHTALYWYRQSLGQGLEFLIYFQGNSAPDKSGLPSDRFSAERTGGSVSTLTIQRTQQEDSAVYLCASSLEGRLQPQHFGDGTRLSIL.

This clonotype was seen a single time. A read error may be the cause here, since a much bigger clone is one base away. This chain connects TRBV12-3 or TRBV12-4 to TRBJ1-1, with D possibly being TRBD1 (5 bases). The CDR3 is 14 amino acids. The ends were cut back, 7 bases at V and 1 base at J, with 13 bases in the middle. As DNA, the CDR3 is TGTGCCAGCAACACCCCGGGGGGGAACACTGAAGCTTTCTTT. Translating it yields CASNTPGGNTEAFF.

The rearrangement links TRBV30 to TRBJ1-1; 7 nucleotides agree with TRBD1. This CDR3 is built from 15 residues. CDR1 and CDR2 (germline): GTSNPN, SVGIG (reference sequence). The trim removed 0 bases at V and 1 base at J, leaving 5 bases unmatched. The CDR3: CAWSVLGQRNTEAFF. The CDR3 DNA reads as TGTGCCTGGAGTGTACTGGGACAGAGGAACACTGAAGCTTTCTTT.